The subject of this entry is one T cell receptor beta chain. Some clones are missing from TCRdb's copy, which holds only in-frame ones; the method was immunoSEQ multiplex PCR. The sample has approximately 210,000 clones, under 95% seen once. This specimen belongs to a study of blood T cell repertoires in COVID-19. Study-wide background: In each case, the material was cDNA or gDNA derived from T cells, B-cell-depleted T cells, or PBMCs.

This CDR3 region has 18 residues. Per germline, CDR1 SQVTM and CDR2 ANQGSEA. V trimming: 2 bases; J trimming: 4 bases; junction bases outside the gene matches: 13. The chain has TRBV29-1 and TRBJ2-1; 11 nucleotides agree with TRBD2. Sequencing was performed on peripheral blood. The sequence was collected from a man aged 25-45 years with acute or convalescent COVID-19. The CDR3 loop is CSVELPLSGRAVYNEQFF. Here the CDR3 DNA reads TGCAGCGTTGAACTGCCCCTTAGCGGGAGGGCGGTTTACAATGAGCAGTTCTTC.